A single sample gave rise to the 20 T cell receptor beta chains below, sequenced in a study of Ad26.COV2.S vaccination and SARS-CoV-2 variants. Produced via immunoSEQ multiplex PCR; TCRdb's table is partial and in-frame only. The sample shows a few hundred thousand clones, 75% to 95% of them seen only once. Noted treatment: roughly 20 received Ad26.COV2.S at low or high dose, single or two shots; about 5 received placebo; per-sample allocation not given. Samples were taken on day 63 after the first vaccine or placebo injection. Material: peripheral blood, obtained in a trial of Ad26.COV2.S vaccine versus placebo. The receptors originated from a person aged 18-60 years who received the Ad26.COV2.S COVID-19 vaccine or a placebo.

This clone was seen a single time. The chain recombines TRBV7-9 with TRBJ2-4, with 8 bases identical to TRBD1. The V and J ends lost 5 bases and 6 bases, in that order; junction bases with no gene match: 9. From germline, CDR1 is SEHNR and CDR2 FQNEAQ (reference sequence). CDR3 size: 15 residues. DNA of the CDR3: TGTGCCAGCAGCGCCCGGACAGGGCGAGGAAACATTCAGTACTTC. Protein: CASSARTGRGNIQYF.

V usage is TRBV11-3 and J usage is TRBJ2-1, with 9 bases lining up with TRBD2. Germline-derived CDR1 and CDR2 are SGHNT and YENEEA. The J segment lost 10 bases and the V segment lost 4 bases, leaving 11 bases of the junction unmatched. This CDR3 contains 15 residues. CDR3: CASSSRLGREGEQFF. The CDR3 DNA sequence: TGTGCCAGCAGCTCACGCCTTGGGCGGGAGGGGGAGCAGTTCTTC.

The CDR3: CASRDRFLTRGYTF. CDR3 bases: TGTGCCAGCAGGGACCGGTTCTTAACGCGGGGCTACACCTTC. The chain employs TRBV2 and TRBJ1-2; D unclear. The V end was cut by 6 bases, the J end by 8 bases, with 19 bases between. This CDR3 is built from 14 residues. CDR1 SNHLY and CDR2 FYNNEI come from the germline V gene.

The V call is TRBV27, the J call TRBJ2-2; the D gene is possibly TRBD1 (6 bases). This CDR3 is 14 amino acids long. The ends were cut back, 4 bases at V and 4 bases at J, with 10 bases in the middle. The V gene's germline CDR1 is MNHEY and CDR2 SMNVEV (reference sequence). CDR3 DNA: TGTGCCAGCAGTTCCGCAGGGGCCACCGGGGAGCTGTTTTTT. Amino acids: CASSSAGATGELFF.

The genes are TRBV7-2 and TRBJ2-2; D call uncertain. The V gene's germline CDR1 is SGHTA and CDR2 FQGNSA. Trimming shortened V by 6 bases and J by 5 bases, and 10 bases separated the two germline ends. The CDR3 length is 13 residues. CDR3 coding DNA: TGTGCCAGCAGAAAAAGACCAACCGGGGAGCTGTTTTTT. Protein sequence: CASRKRPTGELFF.

This chain links TRBV7-9 with TRBJ2-1; 7 bases match TRBD2. The trim removed 5 bases at V and 5 bases at J, leaving 9 bases unmatched. CDR3 length: 15 amino acids. Germline lookup yields CDR1 SEHNR and CDR2 FQNEAQ (reference sequence). CDR3 sequence: CASSPRLAGHNEQFF. The CDR3 nucleotides read TGTGCCAGCAGCCCCCGTTTAGCGGGTCACAATGAGCAGTTCTTC.

A single count supports this clone. The rearrangement joins TRBV19 to TRBJ1-1; 7 nucleotides agree with TRBD1. Germline V gives CDR1 LNHDA, CDR2 SQIVND (reference sequence). CDR3 length: 14 amino acids. Trimming cost V 7 bases and J 1 base; bases outside gene matches: 6. The CDR3 is CASINRGQNTEAFF. CDR3 DNA sequence: TGTGCCAGTATCAACAGGGGACAGAACACTGAAGCTTTCTTT.

The chain carries TRBV9 and TRBJ1-2; D might be TRBD1 (5 bases). Trimming stripped 3 bases from V and 4 bases from J, with 19 bases between. Germline V gives CDR1 SGDLS, CDR2 YYNGEE. CDR3 length: 16 residues. The chain's CDR3 is CASSGVEGAGIYGYTF. DNA of the CDR3: TGTGCCAGCAGCGGAGTTGAAGGGGCAGGTATCTATGGCTACACCTTC.

This chain joins TRBV14 and TRBJ1-1; 10 nucleotides line up with TRBD1. The V and J ends lost 3 bases and 0 bases, in that order; junction bases with no gene match: 10. Germline assignment: CDR1 SGHDN and CDR2 FVKESK. The CDR3 contains 18 residues. The CDR3 loop is CASSHAGTGEIMNTEAFF. As DNA, the CDR3 is TGTGCCAGCAGCCATGCCGGGACAGGGGAGATCATGAACACTGAAGCTTTCTTT. The variable domain in full, completed from reference TRBV14 and TRBJ1-1, reads EAGVTQFPSHSVIEKGQTVTLRCDPISGHDNLYWYRRVMGKEIKFLLHFVKESKQDESGMPNNRFLAERTGGTYSTLKVQPAELEDSGVYFCASSHAGTGEIMNTEAFFGQGTRLTVV.

This chain connects TRBV5-1 to TRBJ2-1, with TRBD2 matching over 14 bases. This CDR3 is built from 16 residues. V was clipped by 4 bases and J by 8 bases; unmatched bases: 8. Germline values: CDR1 SGHRS, CDR2 YFSETQ. CDR3 sequence reads: CASSPLRTSGRYEQFF. DNA of the CDR3: TGCGCCAGCAGCCCACTCCGGACTAGCGGGAGGTATGAGCAGTTCTTC.

The V call is TRBV6-1, the J call TRBJ2-1, with 10 bases lining up with TRBD2. The CDR3 runs 15 residues. V shed 4 bases and J 1 base; nucleotides not matched to a gene: 1. The germline V gene encodes CDR1 MNHNS and CDR2 SASEGT. CDR3 DNA sequence: TGTGCCAGCAGTGTAGCGGGAGGTTCCTACAATGAGCAGTTCTTC. Its translation is CASSVAGGSYNEQFF.

This clone came up once. The CDR3 coding sequence is TGTGCCAGCAGCCCGGGTGGGACAGGGGCCTACGAGCAGTACTTC. Protein: CASSPGGTGAYEQYF. The gene calls are TRBV3-1 (or the pseudogene TRBV3-2) and TRBJ2-7; 10 bases agree with TRBD1. This CDR3 is built from 15 residues. Germline trimming cut 4 bases from V and 2 bases from J; bases unmatched to any gene: 5. Germline assignment: CDR1 LGHDT and CDR2 YNNKEL (reference sequence).

The V gene is TRBV19, the J gene TRBJ2-2; D not resolved. The V end was cut by 0 bases, the J end by 4 bases, with 6 bases between. This CDR3 contains 14 residues. Germline CDR1 is LNHDA and CDR2 is SQIVND (reference sequence). The CDR3, as DNA: TGTGCCAGTAGTATAGATCCAGGCACCGGGGAGCTGTTTTTT. Translating it yields CASSIDPGTGELFF.

The chain recombines TRBV5-1 with TRBJ2-5, with 10 bases identical to TRBD1. The junction had 10 bases not matched to a gene; V was cut back by 7 bases and J by 4 bases. Germline V gene lookup returns CDR1 SGHRS and CDR2 YFSETQ. The CDR3 runs 15 residues. CDR3 amino acids: CASGRGQGNAETQYF. CDR3 DNA: TGCGCCAGCGGAAGGGGACAGGGGAACGCAGAGACCCAGTACTTC.

The chain uses TRBV29-1 and TRBJ2-3; 8 bases match TRBD1. This CDR3 is 13 amino acids long. V lost 7 bases to trimming and J lost 2 bases; unmatched junction nucleotides: 5. Germline V CDR1 and CDR2: SQVTM, ANQGSEA. The CDR3 protein is CSGQDRATDTQYF. The DNA of the CDR3 is TGCAGCGGCCAGGACAGGGCCACAGATACGCAGTATTTT.

The CDR3 DNA reads TGTGCCAGCAGCCAAGATCGGGGGGCCGGGGGATCACCCCTCCACTTT. It codes for CASSQDRGAGGSPLHF. This chain links TRBV4-2 with TRBJ1-6; the D gene is possibly TRBD1 (6 bases). Trimming removed 0 bases from V and 10 bases from J, with 16 bases in between. Germline V gives CDR1 LGHNA, CDR2 YNFKEQ. CDR3 length equals 16 residues.

The chain has TRBV6-6 and TRBJ1-1, with 9 bases that match TRBD1. Trimming removed 4 bases from V and 6 bases from J; junction bases left unmatched: 3. Germline V gene lookup returns CDR1 MNHNY and CDR2 SVGAGI (reference sequence). This CDR3 contains 13 residues. The CDR3 DNA sequence: TGTGCCAGCAGTTCACGGACAGGGGCTGAAGCTTTCTTT. Translating it yields CASSSRTGAEAFF.

The rearrangement links TRBV11-2 to TRBJ2-5, with 12 positions matching TRBD2. The V gene's germline CDR1 is SGHAT and CDR2 FQNNGV. The CDR3 consists of 16 residues. The V gene end was trimmed by 6 bases and the J gene end by 3 bases; junction bases not matched to a gene: 8. CDR3 amino acids: CASRPWTSGIKETQYF. DNA for the CDR3: TGTGCCAGCAGACCTTGGACTAGCGGGATAAAAGAGACCCAGTACTTC.

This clone was detected once. V usage is TRBV2 and J usage is TRBJ2-1; 8 positions agree with TRBD2. The length of the CDR3 is 14 residues. Germline CDR1 reads SNHLY; CDR2 reads FYNNEI. Losses at the gene ends were 4 bases for V and 6 bases for J; bases not matched to a gene: 5. The CDR3 reads CASSGRTSTNEQFF. The CDR3 DNA reads TGTGCCAGCAGTGGGAGGACTAGCACCAATGAGCAGTTCTTC.

This chain connects TRBV12-2 to TRBJ1-5. TRBV12-2 is tagged as a pseudogene. This CDR3 has 17 residues. The CDR3 protein is CASRLVFSGSCNQPQHF. The CDR3 DNA reads TGTGCAAGTCGCTTAGTCTTTTCGGGCAGCTGCAATCAGCCCCAGCATTTT.